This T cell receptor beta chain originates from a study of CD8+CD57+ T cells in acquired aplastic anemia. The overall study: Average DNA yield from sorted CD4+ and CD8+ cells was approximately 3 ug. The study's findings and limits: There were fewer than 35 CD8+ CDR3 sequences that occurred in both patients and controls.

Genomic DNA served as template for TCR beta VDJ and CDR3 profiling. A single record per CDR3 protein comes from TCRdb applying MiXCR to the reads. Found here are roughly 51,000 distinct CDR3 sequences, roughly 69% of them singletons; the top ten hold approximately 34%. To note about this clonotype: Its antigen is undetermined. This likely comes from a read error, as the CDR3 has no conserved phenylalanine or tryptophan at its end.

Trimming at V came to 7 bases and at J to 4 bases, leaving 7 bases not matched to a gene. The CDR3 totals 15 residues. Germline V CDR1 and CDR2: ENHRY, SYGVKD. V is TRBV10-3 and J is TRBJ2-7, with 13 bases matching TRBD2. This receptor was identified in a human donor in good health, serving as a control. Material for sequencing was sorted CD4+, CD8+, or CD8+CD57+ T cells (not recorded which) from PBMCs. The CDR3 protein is CAITPKTSGGYEQYL. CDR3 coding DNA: TGTGCCATCACCCCTAAGACTAGCGGGGGGTACGAGCAGTACCTC.